The next 12 T cell receptor beta chains were all read from a single sample in a study of beta chain features in type 1 diabetes (dated by TCRdb to 2017 to 2018). The antigens these receptors bind are not known. The library came from the immunoSEQ multiplex PCR assay. The entire amount of isolated RNA was reverse transcribed using the High Capacity cDNA Reverse Transcription Kit, so the sequenced TCRB transcripts were expressed ones. The table comes from immuneACCESS by way of TCRdb, which keeps in-frame sequences with V and J called. Part of the clones is missing from these tables; in studies checked, under half for an unresolved V gene and the rest for unknown reasons. Recorded for this sample are hundreds of thousands of clones; around 15% of them occurred a single time. Together, the top ten hold 0.035% to 0.045% of the sample. What the study reported, not specific to this receptor: A moderate but significant shortening of TCRB CDR3 length was observed in type 1 diabetes patients in all four CD4+ subsets.

What was sequenced was naive CD4+ T cells from blood. The sample's cell subset or site label, decoded: true naive CD4+ T cells. The receptors come from a man aged 18 to 30 with type 1 diabetes.

This chain links TRBV15 with TRBJ2-2, with TRBD2 identical over 11 bases. CDR1 LNHNV and CDR2 YYDKDF come from the germline V gene (reference sequence). There are 15 residues in the CDR3. V shed 9 bases, J shed 13 bases, and the junction held 16 bases outside the gene matches. The CDR3 loop is CATSGTSGRPKVLFF. CDR3 coding DNA: TGTGCCACTTCCGGCACTAGCGGGAGACCCAAGGTGCTGTTTTTT.

This clone came up a few times. The chain uses TRBV5-4 and TRBJ2-6; D is ambiguous. Germline CDR1 SGHNT, CDR2 YYREEE (reference sequence). Trimming took 4 bases from V and 0 from J, leaving 8 bases between them. CDR3 length: 15 amino acids. The CDR3 loop is CASSPSGSGANVLTF. Here the CDR3 DNA reads TGTGCCAGCAGCCCTTCAGGCTCTGGGGCCAACGTCCTGACTTTC.

The sample holds a few counts of this clone. The CDR3 DNA reads as TGTGCCAGCAGTCTAACTATCCACACCGGGGAGCTGTTTTTT. This sequence encodes CASSLTIHTGELFF. J is TRBJ2-2 and V is TRBV6-1; D uncertain. Per the germline V gene, CDR1 is MNHNS and CDR2 is SASEGT. The V end lost 5 bases, the J end lost 3 bases, and 10 bases lay between the germline ends. The CDR3 covers 14 residues.

About this clone itself: This specimen includes other DNA sequences encoding the same CDR3. This chain uses TRBV9 with TRBJ1-1; D not resolved. The V gene's germline CDR1 is SGDLS and CDR2 YYNGEE. The V gene lost 4 bases and the J gene lost 2 bases, with 9 bases spanning the gap. The CDR3 is made up of 13 amino acids. CDR3 in amino acids: CASSLQVNTEAFF. DNA for the CDR3: TGTGCCAGCAGCCTGCAGGTAAACACTGAAGCTTTCTTT.

This clone was observed a few times. V usage is TRBV7-9 and J usage is TRBJ2-3, with 8 bases lining up with TRBD1. V shed 4 bases, J shed 5 bases, and the junction held 5 bases outside the gene matches. There are 14 residues in the CDR3. CDR1 is SEHNR and CDR2 is FQNEAQ in the germline V gene (reference sequence). The CDR3 region is CASSWGTGGDTQYF. CDR3 coding DNA: TGTGCCAGCAGCTGGGGTACAGGGGGAGATACGCAGTATTTT.

This chain connects TRBV29-1 to TRBJ2-5; no clear D. There are 9 residues in the CDR3. V was clipped by 6 bases and J by 5 bases, with 4 bases between them. The germline V gene encodes CDR1 SQVTM and CDR2 ANQGSEA. The CDR3 bases are TGCAGCGTAAGCGAGACCCAGTACTTC. It specifies CSVSETQYF. Drawing the rest from reference TRBV29-1 and TRBJ2-5, the complete variable domain is SAVISQKPSRDICQRGTSLTIQCQVDSQVTMMFWYRQQPGQSLTLIATANQGSEATYESGFVIDKFPISRPNLTFSTLTVSNMSPEDSSIYLCSVSETQYFGPGTRLLVL.

This clone was seen a few times. The chain employs TRBV5-4 and TRBJ1-1; the D is unclear. The V end was cut by 4 bases, the J end by 1 base, with 8 bases between. The CDR3 covers 13 residues. Germline V gives CDR1 SGHNT, CDR2 YYREEE (reference sequence). The CDR3 nucleotides read TGTGCCAGCAGCGAGACCTCGAACACTGAAGCTTTCTTT. Protein sequence: CASSETSNTEAFF.

This clone has just one count. The rearrangement links TRBV4-2 to TRBJ1-4; 10 nucleotides line up with TRBD1. The CDR3 covers 15 residues. Germline V gene data show CDR1 as LGHNA and CDR2 as YNFKEQ. With V trimmed by 3 bases and J by 6 bases, 4 bases remained unmatched. Here the CDR3 DNA reads TGTGCCAGCAGCCACGAGACAGGGGGCGATGAAAAACTGTTTTTT. Translating gives CASSHETGGDEKLFF.

The CDR3 spells CTSSQHRRRATKKGKTGELFF. DNA of the CDR3: TGCACCAGCAGCCAACACAGACGGAGGGCCACAAAAAAAGGGAAAACCGGGGAGCTGTTTTTT. The rearrangement uses TRBV1 and TRBJ2-2; the DNA was not used to check the table's D call, TRBD2. TRBV1 is a known pseudogene. The CDR3 loop spans 21 amino acids.

Only a few counts were recorded for this clone. This chain connects TRBV14 to TRBJ2-1; possibly TRBD2 for D (6 bases). V was cut by 4 bases and J by 4 bases, with 11 bases left in between. The CDR3 has 14 residues. Germline loops: CDR1 SGHDN, CDR2 FVKESK. The CDR3 bases are TGTGCCAGCAGCCCCCTACTAGCTTACAATGAGCAGTTCTTC. As protein: CASSPLLAYNEQFF.

Only a few counts were recorded for this clone. V and J are TRBV7-2 and TRBJ1-5; possibly TRBD1 for D (5 bases). The CDR3 extends over 16 amino acids. Per the germline V gene, CDR1 is SGHTA and CDR2 is FQGNSA. The V gene lost 1 base and the J gene lost 2 bases, with 12 bases spanning the gap. As DNA, the CDR3 is TGTGCCAGCAGCTTAGTCCAGGGCGCGGGCAATCAGCCCCAGCATTTT. Translating gives CASSLVQGAGNQPQHF. The full variable domain, its missing parts supplied by reference TRBV7-2 and TRBJ1-5, is GAGVSQSPSNKVTEKGKDVELRCDPISGHTALYWYRQSLGQGLEFLIYFQGNSAPDKSGLPSDRFSAERTGGSVSTLTIQRTQQEDSAVYLCASSLVQGAGNQPQHFGDGTRLSIL.

This clone was observed a handful of times. This sequence joins TRBV29-1 and TRBJ2-1; D unresolved. The V gene's germline CDR1 is SQVTM and CDR2 ANQGSEA. The germline V and J ends were trimmed by 7 bases and 0 bases, with 16 bases remaining between them. There are 15 residues in the CDR3. The CDR3: CSAPMGKSSYNEQFF. The CDR3 DNA sequence: TGCAGCGCTCCGATGGGAAAAAGCTCCTACAATGAGCAGTTCTTC.